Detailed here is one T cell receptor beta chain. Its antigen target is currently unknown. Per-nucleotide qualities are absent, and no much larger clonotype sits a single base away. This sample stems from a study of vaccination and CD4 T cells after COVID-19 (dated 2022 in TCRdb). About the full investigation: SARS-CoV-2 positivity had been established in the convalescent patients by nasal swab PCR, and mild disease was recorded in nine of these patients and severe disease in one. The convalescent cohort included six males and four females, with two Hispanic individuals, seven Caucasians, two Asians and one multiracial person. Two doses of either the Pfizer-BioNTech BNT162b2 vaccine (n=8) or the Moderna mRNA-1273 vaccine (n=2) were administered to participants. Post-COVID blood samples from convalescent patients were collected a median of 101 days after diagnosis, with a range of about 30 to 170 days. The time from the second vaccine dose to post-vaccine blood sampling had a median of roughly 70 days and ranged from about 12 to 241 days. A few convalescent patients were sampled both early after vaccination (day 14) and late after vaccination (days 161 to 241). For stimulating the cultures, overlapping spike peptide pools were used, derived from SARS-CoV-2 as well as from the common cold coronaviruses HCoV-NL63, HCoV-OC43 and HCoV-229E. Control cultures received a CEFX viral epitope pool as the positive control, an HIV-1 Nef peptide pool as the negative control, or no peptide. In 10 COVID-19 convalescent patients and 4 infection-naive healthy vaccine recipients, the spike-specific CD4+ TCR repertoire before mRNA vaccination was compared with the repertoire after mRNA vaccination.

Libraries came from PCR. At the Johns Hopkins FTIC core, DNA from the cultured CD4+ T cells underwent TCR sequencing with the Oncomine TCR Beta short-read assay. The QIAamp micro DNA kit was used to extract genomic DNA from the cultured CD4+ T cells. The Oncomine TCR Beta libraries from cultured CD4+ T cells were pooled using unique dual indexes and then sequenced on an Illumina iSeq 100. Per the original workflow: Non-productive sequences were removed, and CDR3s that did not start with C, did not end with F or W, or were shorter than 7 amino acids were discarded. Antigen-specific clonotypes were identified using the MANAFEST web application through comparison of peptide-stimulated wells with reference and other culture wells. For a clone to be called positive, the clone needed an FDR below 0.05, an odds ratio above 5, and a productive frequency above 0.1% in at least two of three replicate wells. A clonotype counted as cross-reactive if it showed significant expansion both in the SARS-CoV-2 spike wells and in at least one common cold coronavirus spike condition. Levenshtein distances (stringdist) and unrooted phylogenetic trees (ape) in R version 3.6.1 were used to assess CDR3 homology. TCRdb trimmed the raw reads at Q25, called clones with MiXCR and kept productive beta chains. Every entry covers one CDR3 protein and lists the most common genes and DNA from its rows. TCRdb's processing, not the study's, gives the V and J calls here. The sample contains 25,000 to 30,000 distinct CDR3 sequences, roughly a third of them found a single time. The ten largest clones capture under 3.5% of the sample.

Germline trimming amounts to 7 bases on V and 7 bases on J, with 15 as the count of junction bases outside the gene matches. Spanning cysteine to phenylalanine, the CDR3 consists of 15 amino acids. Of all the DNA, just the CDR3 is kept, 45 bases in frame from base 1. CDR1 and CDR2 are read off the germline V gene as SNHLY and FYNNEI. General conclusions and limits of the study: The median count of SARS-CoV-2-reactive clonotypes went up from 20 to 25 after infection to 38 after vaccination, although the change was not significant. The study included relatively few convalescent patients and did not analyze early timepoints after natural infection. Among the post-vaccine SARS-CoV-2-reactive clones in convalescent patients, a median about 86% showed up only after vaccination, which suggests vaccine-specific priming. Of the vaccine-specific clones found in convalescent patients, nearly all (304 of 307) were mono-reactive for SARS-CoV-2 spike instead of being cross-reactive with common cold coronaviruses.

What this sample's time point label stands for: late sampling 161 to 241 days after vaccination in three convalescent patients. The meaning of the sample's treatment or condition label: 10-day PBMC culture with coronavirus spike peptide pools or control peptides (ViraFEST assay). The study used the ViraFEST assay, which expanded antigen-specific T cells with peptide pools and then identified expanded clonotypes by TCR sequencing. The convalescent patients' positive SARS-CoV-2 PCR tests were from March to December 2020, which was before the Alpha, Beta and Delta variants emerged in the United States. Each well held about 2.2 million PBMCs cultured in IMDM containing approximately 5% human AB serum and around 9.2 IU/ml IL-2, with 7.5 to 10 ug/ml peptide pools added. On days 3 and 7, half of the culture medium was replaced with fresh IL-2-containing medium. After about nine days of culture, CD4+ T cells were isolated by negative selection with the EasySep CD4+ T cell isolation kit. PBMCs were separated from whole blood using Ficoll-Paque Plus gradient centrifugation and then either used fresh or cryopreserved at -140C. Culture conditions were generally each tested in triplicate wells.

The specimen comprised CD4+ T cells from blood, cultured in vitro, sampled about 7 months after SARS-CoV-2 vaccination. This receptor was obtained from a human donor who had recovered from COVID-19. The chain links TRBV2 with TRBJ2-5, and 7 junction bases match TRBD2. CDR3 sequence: CASNSQGSGGGTQYF. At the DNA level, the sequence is TGTGCCAGCAATTCCCAGGGCTCGGGGGGAGGGACCCAGTACTTC.